Sequencing of this T cell receptor beta chain was carried out in a study of blood T cell repertoires in COVID-19. Looking at the study overall: The United States, Italy and Spain provided the acute and convalescent COVID-19 samples.

With 5 bases clipped from V and 4 bases from J, the junction kept 8 bases outside the gene matches. The germline V gene encodes CDR1 MNHEY and CDR2 SMNVEV (reference sequence). This CDR3 is 15 amino acids long. The repertoire was sequenced with immunoSEQ multiplex PCR; TCRdb's copy has only in-frame clones and lacks some. The sample consists of roughly 260,000 clones, about 90% of them appearing once. The clonotype comes from a woman aged 45-59 years who had recovered from COVID-19. The chain employs TRBV27 and TRBJ1-3; 7 bases match TRBD1. Sequences were obtained from peripheral blood. CDR3 amino acids: CASSPPGTAGNTIYF. CDR3 coding DNA: TGTGCCAGCAGTCCACCCGGGACAGCAGGAAACACCATATATTTT.